This T cell receptor (beta chain) was observed in a study of T cell responses to AZD1222 COVID-19 vaccine (dated by TCRdb to the early 2020s). For the study in its entirety: A total of around 240 trial participants underwent TCR sequencing, of whom about 200 received two doses of AZD1222 and roughly 25 received two doses of the MenACWY control vaccine. Trial participants were enrolled into age subgroups of 18-55, 56-69 and 70-plus years, which contained 148, 28 and 57 TCR-sequenced participants, respectively.

The full study reports these points: In the small 56-69-year group, the increase in depth fell short of significance, most likely because of low power. Epitopes outside the regions mutated in the B.1.351 and B.1.1.7 variants were reportedly recognized by nearly half of the unique spike-specific TCRs. CD4 TCRs associated with the vaccine covered the entire spike protein, and the dominant responses were in regions 160-218 and 743-854. Participants were mostly white British and included more females than males, and it was suggested by the authors that clonal diversity may have been underestimated. No day 14 peak-response samples were available, so repertoires were characterized only after the peak T cell response. A significant rise in spike-specific TCR breadth and depth was observed after two AZD1222 doses relative to day 0 and relative to MenACWY recipients. Conclusions about previously exposed vaccinees were limited because only five to seven AZD1222 recipients were SARS-CoV-2 seropositive at baseline.

Remarks on this clone: It has no known antigen specificity. Per-nucleotide qualities are absent, and no much larger clonotype sits a single base away.

The CDR3 regions of human TCRbeta chains were analyzed by immunosequencing. As for the original processing: Repertoire TCRs were checked for matches against a reference library of SARS-CoV-2-specific TCRs that had been generated using the MIRA antigen-specificity platform. Breadth was defined as the fraction of unique TCRs that were SARS-CoV-2-associated. Depth was defined as the fraction of total T cells that were SARS-CoV-2-associated. Using the MIRA data, every spike-specific TCR was mapped to the spike region that the TCR reacted to and assigned to either a CD4 or a CD8 class. Log10-transformed breadth and depth values were compared by one-way ANOVA with Sidak's multiple comparisons tests. TCRdb stores this immuneACCESS table with in-frame sequences only. Part of the clones is absent; in the studies checked, under half of the shortfall reflects unresolved V genes, and no reason is known for the rest. V and J calls plus clone size are reproduced from that table; the DNA served to infer D and trimming. This sample lists 120,000 to 150,000 clones; roughly 80% were detected once. About 4% of the sample rests with the top ten.

The time point label for this specimen denotes: baseline before first vaccination. The treatment or condition label, read with the paper, signifies: meningococcal conjugate vaccine given as trial control. Samples from vaccinated people were obtained from the UK trials COV001 and COV002, which included a single-blind randomized controlled phase 2/3 trial of AZD1222 (ChAdOx1 nCoV-19) in healthy adults. For TCRbeta chain sequencing, PBMC samples from trial participants were taken at day 0 and at day 28 after the second dose. Trimming at the junction amounts to 0 bases on V and 8 bases on J, and the germline ends lie 8 bases apart. The CDR3 covers 13 residues, taking in both the cysteine and the phenylalanine. The sequence is cut down to CDR3 DNA, 39 bases in frame from base 1. From a lookup of the germline V gene, CDR1 and CDR2 are SGHDT and YYEEEE.

The chain joins TRBV5-6 to TRBJ1-4; the D segment cannot be called with confidence. The source is an adult in good health. The source material was peripheral blood, sampled on day 0 of MenACWY control vaccination. The nucleotide sequence reads as follows: TGTGCCAGCAGCTTGGTCGCGCGGGAAAAACTGTTTTTT. It encodes CASSLVAREKLFF.